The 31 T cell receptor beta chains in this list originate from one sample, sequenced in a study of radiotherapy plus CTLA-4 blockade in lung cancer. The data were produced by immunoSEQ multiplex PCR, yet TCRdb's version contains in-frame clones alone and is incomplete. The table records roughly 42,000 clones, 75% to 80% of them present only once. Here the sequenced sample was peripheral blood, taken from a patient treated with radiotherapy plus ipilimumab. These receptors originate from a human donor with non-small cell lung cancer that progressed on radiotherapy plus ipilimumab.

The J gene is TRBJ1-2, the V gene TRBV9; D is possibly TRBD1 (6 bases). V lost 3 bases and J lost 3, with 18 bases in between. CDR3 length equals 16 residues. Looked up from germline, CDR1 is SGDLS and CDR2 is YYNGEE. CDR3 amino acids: CASSDLETDRHYGYTF. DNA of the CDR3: TGTGCCAGCAGCGACCTCGAGACAGACAGGCACTATGGCTACACCTTC.

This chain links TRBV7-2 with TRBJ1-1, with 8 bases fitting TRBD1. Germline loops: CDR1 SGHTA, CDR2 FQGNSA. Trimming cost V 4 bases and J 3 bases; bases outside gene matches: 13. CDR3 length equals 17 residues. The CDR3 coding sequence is TGTGCCAGCAGCTCCGCTATCCAGGGGGCGGGTTACACTGAAGCTTTCTTT. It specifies CASSSAIQGAGYTEAFF. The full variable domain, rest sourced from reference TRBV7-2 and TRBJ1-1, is GAGVSQSPSNKVTEKGKDVELRCDPISGHTALYWYRQSLGQGLEFLIYFQGNSAPDKSGLPSDRFSAERTGGSVSTLTIQRTQQEDSAVYLCASSSAIQGAGYTEAFFGQGTRLTVV.

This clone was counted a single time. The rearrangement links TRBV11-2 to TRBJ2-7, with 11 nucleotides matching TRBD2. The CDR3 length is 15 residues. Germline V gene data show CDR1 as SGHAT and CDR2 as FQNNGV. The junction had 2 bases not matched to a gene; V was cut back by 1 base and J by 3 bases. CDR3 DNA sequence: TGTGCCAGCAGCTTAGCCCTAGCGGGGGGCTACGAGCAGTACTTC. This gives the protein CASSLALAGGYEQYF.

This chain's CDR3 is CASSIAGRIPNQPQHF. DNA of the CDR3: TGTGCCAGTAGTATAGCGGGTAGGATCCCTAATCAGCCCCAGCATTTT. V gene TRBV19 combines with J gene TRBJ1-5; the D is unclear. Trimming took 1 base from V and 4 from J, leaving 14 bases between them. The germline CDR1 and CDR2 sequences are LNHDA and SQIVND (reference sequence). This CDR3 spans 16 amino acids.

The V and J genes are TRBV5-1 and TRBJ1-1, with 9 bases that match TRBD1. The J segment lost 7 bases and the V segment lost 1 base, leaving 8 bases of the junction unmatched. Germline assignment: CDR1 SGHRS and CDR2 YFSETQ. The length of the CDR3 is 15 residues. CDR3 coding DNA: TGCGCCAGCAGCTTGAGAGGGACAGGGTCGAGTGAAGCTTTCTTT. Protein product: CASSLRGTGSSEAFF.

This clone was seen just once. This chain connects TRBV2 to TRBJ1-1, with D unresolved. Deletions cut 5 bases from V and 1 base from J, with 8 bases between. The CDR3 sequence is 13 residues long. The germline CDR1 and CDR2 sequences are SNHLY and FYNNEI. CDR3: CASSYSPNTEAFF. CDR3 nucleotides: TGTGCCAGCAGTTATTCCCCGAACACTGAAGCTTTCTTT.

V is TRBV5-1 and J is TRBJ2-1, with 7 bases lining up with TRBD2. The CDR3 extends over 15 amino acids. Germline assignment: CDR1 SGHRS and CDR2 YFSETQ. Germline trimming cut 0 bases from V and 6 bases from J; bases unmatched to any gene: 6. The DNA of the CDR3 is TGCGCCAGCAGCTTGGAAGCGGGGTCGGCCAATGAGCAGTTCTTC. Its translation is CASSLEAGSANEQFF. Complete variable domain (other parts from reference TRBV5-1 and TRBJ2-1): KAGVTQTPRYLIKTRGQQVTLSCSPISGHRSVSWYQQTPGQGLQFLFEYFSETQRNKGNFPGRFSGRQFSNSRSEMNVSTLELGDSALYLCASSLEAGSANEQFFGPGTRLTVL.

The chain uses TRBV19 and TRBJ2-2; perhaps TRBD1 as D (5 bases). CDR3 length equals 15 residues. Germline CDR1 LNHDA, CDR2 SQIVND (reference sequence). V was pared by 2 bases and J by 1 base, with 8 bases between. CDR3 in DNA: TGTGCCAGTAGTATATCCAGGGTGAACACCGGGGAGCTGTTTTTT. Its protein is CASSISRVNTGELFF. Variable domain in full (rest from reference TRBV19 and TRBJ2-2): DGGITQSPKYLFRKEGQNVTLSCEQNLNHDAMYWYRQDPGQGLRLIYYSQIVNDFQKGDIAEGYSVSREKKESFPLTVTSAQKNPTAFYLCASSISRVNTGELFFGEGSRLTVL.

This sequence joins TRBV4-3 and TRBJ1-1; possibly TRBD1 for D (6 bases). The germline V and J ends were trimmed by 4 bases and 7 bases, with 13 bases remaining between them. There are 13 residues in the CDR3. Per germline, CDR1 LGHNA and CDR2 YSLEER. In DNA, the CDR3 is TGCGCCAGCAGCCCCGGACAGACCCATGAAGCTTTCTTT. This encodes CASSPGQTHEAFF.

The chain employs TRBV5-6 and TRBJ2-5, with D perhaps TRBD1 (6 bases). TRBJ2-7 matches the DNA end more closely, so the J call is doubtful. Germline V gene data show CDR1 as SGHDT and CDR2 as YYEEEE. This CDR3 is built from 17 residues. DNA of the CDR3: TGTGCCAGCAGCTTATCCGGGACAACGGCGGTCACCTACGAGCAGTACTTC. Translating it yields CASSLSGTTAVTYEQYF.

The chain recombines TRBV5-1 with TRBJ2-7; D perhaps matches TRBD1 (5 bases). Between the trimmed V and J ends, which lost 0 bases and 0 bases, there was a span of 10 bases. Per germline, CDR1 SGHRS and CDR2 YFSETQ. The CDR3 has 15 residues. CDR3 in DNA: TGCGCCAGCAGCTTGGAGTCAGGGCACTCCTACGAGCAGTACTTC. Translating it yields CASSLESGHSYEQYF.

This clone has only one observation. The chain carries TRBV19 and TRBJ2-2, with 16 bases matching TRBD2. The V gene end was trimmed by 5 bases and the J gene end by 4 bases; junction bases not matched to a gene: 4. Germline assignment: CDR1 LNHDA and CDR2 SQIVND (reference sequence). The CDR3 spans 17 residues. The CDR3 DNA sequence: TGTGCCAGTAGTCCCGGGACTAGCGGGGGGGCCACCGGGGAGCTGTTTTTT. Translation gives CASSPGTSGGATGELFF.

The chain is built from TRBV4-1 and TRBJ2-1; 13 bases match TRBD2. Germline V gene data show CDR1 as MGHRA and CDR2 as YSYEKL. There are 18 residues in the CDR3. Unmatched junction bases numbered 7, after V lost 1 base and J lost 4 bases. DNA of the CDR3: TGCGCCAGCAGCCAAGTAGATCTGGGACTAGCGGGGTACAATGAGCAGTTCTTC. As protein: CASSQVDLGLAGYNEQFF.

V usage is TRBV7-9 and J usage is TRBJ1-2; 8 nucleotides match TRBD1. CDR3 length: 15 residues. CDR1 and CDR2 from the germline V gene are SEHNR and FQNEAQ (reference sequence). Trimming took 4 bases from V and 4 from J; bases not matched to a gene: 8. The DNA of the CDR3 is TGTGCCAGCAGCTCAGACAGGGGTGACGGCTATGGCTACACCTTC. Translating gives CASSSDRGDGYGYTF. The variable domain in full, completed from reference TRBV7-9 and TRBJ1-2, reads DTGVSQNPRHKITKRGQNVTFRCDPISEHNRLYWYRQTLGQGPEFLTYFQNEAQLEKSRLLSDRFSAERPKGSFSTLEIQRTEQGDSAMYLCASSSDRGDGYGYTFGSGTRLTVV.

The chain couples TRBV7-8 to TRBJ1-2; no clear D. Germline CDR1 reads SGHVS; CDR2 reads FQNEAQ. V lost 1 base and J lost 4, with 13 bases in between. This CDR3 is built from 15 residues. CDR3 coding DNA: TGTGCCAGCAGCTTAGACCTCGACGGGGTCTATGGCTACACCTTC. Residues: CASSLDLDGVYGYTF.

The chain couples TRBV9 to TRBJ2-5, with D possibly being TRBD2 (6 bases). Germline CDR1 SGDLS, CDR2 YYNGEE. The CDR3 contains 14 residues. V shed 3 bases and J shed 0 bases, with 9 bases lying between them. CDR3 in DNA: TGTGCCAGCAGCGCCGGGGGATACCAAGAGACCCAGTACTTC. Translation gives CASSAGGYQETQYF. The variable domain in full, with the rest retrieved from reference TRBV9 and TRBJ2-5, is DSGVTQTPKHLITATGQRVTLRCSPRSGDLSVYWYQQSLDQGLQFLIQYYNGEERAKGNILERFSAQQFPDLHSELNLSSLELGDSALYFCASSAGGYQETQYFGPGTRLLVL.

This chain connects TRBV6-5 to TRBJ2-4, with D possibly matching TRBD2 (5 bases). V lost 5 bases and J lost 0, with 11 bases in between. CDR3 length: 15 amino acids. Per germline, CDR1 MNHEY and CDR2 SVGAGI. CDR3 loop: CASSPGIIAKNIQYF. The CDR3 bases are TGTGCCAGCAGTCCCGGGATCATAGCCAAAAACATTCAGTACTTC.

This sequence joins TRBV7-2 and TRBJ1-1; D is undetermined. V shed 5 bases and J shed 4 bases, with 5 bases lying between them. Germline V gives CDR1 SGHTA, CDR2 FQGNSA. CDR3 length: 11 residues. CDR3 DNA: TGTGCCAGCAGCCGGGGCACTGAAGCTTTCTTT. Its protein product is CASSRGTEAFF.

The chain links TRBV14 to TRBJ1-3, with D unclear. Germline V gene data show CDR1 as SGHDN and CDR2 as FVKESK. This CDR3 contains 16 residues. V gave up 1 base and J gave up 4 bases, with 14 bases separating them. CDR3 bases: TGTGCCAGCAGCCAAGTCTGGAGCGCGGTGGGAAACACCATATATTTT. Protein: CASSQVWSAVGNTIYF.

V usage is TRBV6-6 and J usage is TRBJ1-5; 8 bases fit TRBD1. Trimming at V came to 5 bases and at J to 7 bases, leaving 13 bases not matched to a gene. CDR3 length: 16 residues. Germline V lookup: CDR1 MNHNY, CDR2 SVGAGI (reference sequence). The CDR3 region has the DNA TGTGCCAGCAGTACCGTAGACAGGGGTGGGGGGCAGCCCCAGCATTTT. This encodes CASSTVDRGGGQPQHF.

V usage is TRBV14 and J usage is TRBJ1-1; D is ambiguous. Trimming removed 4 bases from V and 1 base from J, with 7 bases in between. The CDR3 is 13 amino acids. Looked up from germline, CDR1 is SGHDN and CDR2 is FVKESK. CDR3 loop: CASSRIRNTEAFF. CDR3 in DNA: TGTGCCAGCAGCCGTATTAGGAACACTGAAGCTTTCTTT.

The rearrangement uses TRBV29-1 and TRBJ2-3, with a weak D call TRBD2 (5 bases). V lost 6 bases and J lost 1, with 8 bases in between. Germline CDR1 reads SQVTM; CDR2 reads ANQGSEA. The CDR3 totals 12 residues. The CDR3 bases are TGCAGCGTCAGGACTGGCACAGATACGCAGTATTTT. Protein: CSVRTGTDTQYF.

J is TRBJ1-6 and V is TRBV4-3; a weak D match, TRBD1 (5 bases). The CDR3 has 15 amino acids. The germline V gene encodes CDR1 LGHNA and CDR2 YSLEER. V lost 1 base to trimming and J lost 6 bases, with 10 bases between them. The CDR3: CASSQGRGGNSPLHF. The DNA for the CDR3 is TGCGCCAGCAGCCAAGGACGGGGGGGTAATTCACCCCTCCACTTT.

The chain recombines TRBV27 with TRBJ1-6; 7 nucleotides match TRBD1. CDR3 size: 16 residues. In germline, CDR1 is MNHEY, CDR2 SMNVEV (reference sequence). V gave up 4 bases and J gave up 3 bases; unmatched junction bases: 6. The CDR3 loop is CASSSRQGNYNSPLHF. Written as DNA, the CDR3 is TGTGCCAGCAGTTCCAGACAGGGTAACTATAATTCACCCCTCCACTTT.

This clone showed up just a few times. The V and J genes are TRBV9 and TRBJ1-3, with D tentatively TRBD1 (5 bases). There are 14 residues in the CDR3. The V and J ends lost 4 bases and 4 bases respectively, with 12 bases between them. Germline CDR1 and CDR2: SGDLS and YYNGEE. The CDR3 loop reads CASSPGLSGNTIYF. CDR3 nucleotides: TGTGCCAGCAGCCCAGGGCTTTCCGGAAACACCATATATTTT.

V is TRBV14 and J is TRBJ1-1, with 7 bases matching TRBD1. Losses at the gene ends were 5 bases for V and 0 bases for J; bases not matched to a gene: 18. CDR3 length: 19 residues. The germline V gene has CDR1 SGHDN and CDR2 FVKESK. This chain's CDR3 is CASSTLFSAGGGMNTEAFF. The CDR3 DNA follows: TGTGCCAGCAGCACCCTGTTCAGCGCAGGGGGAGGAATGAACACTGAAGCTTTCTTT.

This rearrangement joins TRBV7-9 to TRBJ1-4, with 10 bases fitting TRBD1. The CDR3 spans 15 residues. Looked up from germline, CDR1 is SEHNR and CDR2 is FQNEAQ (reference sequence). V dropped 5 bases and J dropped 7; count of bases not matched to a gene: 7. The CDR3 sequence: CASSHRDRGGEKLFF. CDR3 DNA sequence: TGTGCCAGCAGCCACCGGGACAGGGGTGGTGAAAAACTGTTTTTT.

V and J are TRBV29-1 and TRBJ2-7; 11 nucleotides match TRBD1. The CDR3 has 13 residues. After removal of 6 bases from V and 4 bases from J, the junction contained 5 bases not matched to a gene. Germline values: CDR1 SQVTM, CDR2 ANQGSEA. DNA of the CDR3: TGCAGCGTCCGCGGGACAGGGGGGTACGAGCAGTACTTC. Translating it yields CSVRGTGGYEQYF.

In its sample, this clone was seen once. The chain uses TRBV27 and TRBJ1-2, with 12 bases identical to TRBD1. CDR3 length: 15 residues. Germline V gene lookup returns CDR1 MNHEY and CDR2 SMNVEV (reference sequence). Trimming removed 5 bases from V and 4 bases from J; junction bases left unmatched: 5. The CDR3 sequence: CASSGTGGAGYGYTF. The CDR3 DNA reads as TGTGCCAGCAGTGGGACAGGGGGCGCGGGCTATGGCTACACCTTC.

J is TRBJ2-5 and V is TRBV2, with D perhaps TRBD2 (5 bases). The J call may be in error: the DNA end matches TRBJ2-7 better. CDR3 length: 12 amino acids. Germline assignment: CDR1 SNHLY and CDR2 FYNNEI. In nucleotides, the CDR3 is TGTGCCAGCAGGGCGGAGGTTCACGAGCAGTACTTC. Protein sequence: CASRAEVHEQYF.

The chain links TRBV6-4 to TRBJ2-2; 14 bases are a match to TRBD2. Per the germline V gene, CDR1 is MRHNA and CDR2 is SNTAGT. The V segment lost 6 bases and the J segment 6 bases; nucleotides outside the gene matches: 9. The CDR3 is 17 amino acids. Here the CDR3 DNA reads TGTGCCAGCAGACCCCAGGGACTAGCGGGGGCGTCCGGGGAGCTGTTTTTT. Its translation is CASRPQGLAGASGELFF.